The rows below give T cell receptor beta chains drawn from one sample of a study of siplizumab effects on memory and regulatory T cells. Sequenced by immunoSEQ multiplex PCR; TCRdb stores in-frame clones only, minus some. The sample consists of about 13,000 clones, less than 40% of them appearing once. Their target antigens are unknown. Material: CFSE-low (dividing) CD8+ T cells sorted from an allogeneic mixed lymphocyte reaction. The receptors stem from a human donor in good health; the cells came from an allogeneic mixed lymphocyte reaction. The CDR3 runs from the conserved cysteine through the conserved F or W. A D gene is named only where the DNA matches it firmly. Not all rows give a size; the values are once, few, many and, for expanded clones, a class.

TRBV7-6,-,-,TRBJ2-1,TGTGCCAGCAGCTTACTCGTGGATCAGTACAATGAGCAGTTCTTC,CASSLLVDQYNEQFF
TRBV19,-,-,TRBJ2-6,TGTGCCAGTAGTCGAGGACAGCCGATCTCTGGGGCCAACGTCCTGACTTTC,CASSRGQPISGANVLTF
TRBV4-1,-,once,TRBJ2-5,TGCGCCAGCAGCCAAGCTGGTACCGGGGGGCGAGAAGAGACCCAGTACTTC,CASSQAGTGGREETQYF
TRBV4-3,TRBD2,-,TRBJ2-7,TGCGCCAGCAGCCAAGATCTACTAGCGTTAGGCTACGAGCAGTACTTC,CASSQDLLALGYEQYF
TRBV5-1,-,-,TRBJ2-7,TGCGCCAGCAGCTACGAGGGGCCTTCCTACGAGCAGTACTTC,CASSYEGPSYEQYF
TRBV29-1,-,-,TRBJ1-2,TGCAGCGCCGCCGGGGGGGCTCAGGGCTACACCTTC,CSAAGGAQGYTF
TRBV7-8,-,few,TRBJ1-2,TGTGCCAGCACCCTGAGCGGGGGCAGGAGAGATGGCTACACCTTC,CASTLSGGRRDGYTF
TRBV12-5,-,few,TRBJ2-5,TGTGCTAGTGGAGGAGCGGAAAGTTATCCGGAGACCCAGTACTTC,CASGGAESYPETQYF
TRBV10-3,-,-,TRBJ2-5,TGTGCCATCAGTGAGTCGGCCGGACGGGAGACCCAGTACTTC,CAISESAGRETQYF
TRBV5-1,TRBD2,-,TRBJ2-3,TGCGCCAGCAGCTCCCTCGGGGGGGCGGGTAGCACAGATACGCAGTATTTT,CASSSLGGAGSTDTQYF
TRBV6-5,-,few,TRBJ1-2,TGTGCCAGCAGTTTTCCGGATGGCTACACCTTC,CASSFPDGYTF
TRBV4-1,TRBD2,-,TRBJ2-5,TGCGCCAGCAGCCAAGTCAGCGGGGGGGCCGCCGAGACCCAGTACTTC,CASSQVSGGAAETQYF
TRBV4-1,-,medium-sized,TRBJ1-1,TGCGCCAGCTCCCACGCTTGGGCGGACACCAACACTGAAGCTTTCTTT,CASSHAWADTNTEAFF
TRBV30,-,few,TRBJ2-7,TGTGCCTGGAGTGAACAGGACTACGAGCAGTACTTC,CAWSEQDYEQYF
TRBV7-9,-,medium-sized,TRBJ1-1,TGTGCCAGCAGCGACGGGGGAAACACTGAAGCTTTCTTT,CASSDGGNTEAFF
TRBV9,-,few,TRBJ1-1,TGTGCCAGCAACGCCCGACCCGGGACCGAAGATGAAGCTTTCTTT,CASNARPGTEDEAFF
TRBV27,-,medium-sized,TRBJ2-3,TGTGCCAGCAGTGAGGGGGTTACGGGCACAGATACGCAGTATTTT,CASSEGVTGTDTQYF
TRBV7-8,-,-,TRBJ2-1,TGTGCCAGCAGTCGAGGACTGGACGAGCAGTTCTTC,CASSRGLDEQFF
TRBV13,-,few,TRBJ2-7,TGTGCCAGCAGCTTAGGCCTCCAGTACGAGCAGTACTTC,CASSLGLQYEQYF
TRBV6-5,TRBD1,-,TRBJ2-7,TGTGCCAGCAGTTCTCGGGACAGAACCTACGAGCAGTACTTC,CASSSRDRTYEQYF
TRBV7-9,TRBD1,few,TRBJ2-2,TGTGCCAGCAGCGAACGACAGGGAGTGGACACCGGGGAGCTGTTTTTT,CASSERQGVDTGELFF
TRBV27,TRBD1,medium-sized,TRBJ1-1,TGTGCCAGCAGTTTAGTAGGGGGCGTCACTGAAGCTTTCTTT,CASSLVGGVTEAFF
TRBV7-3,-,-,TRBJ2-1,TGTGCCAGCAGCTGGGGTTACGCTGGCAGCTCCTACAATGAGCAGTTCTTC,CASSWGYAGSSYNEQFF
TRBV4-2,-,few,TRBJ1-5,TGTGCCAGCAGCCAAGAACACAGGGCTCTTAATCAGCCCCAGCATTTT,CASSQEHRALNQPQHF
TRBV9,-,few,TRBJ2-3,TGTGCCAGCAGCGTTTGGGGGGGCGAGGATACGCAGTATTTT,CASSVWGGEDTQYF
TRBV10-3,-,-,TRBJ2-1,TGTGCCATGGGGACCTTGGACAATGAGCAGTTCTTC,CAMGTLDNEQFF
TRBV27,-,few,TRBJ2-7,TGTGCCAGCAGGACACTCGTCTCCTACGAGCAGTACTTC,CASRTLVSYEQYF
TRBV19,TRBD1,medium-sized,TRBJ2-2,TGTGCCAGTAGTTTCTGGACAGGGCTCACCGGGGAGCTGTTTTTT,CASSFWTGLTGELFF
TRBV18,-,once,TRBJ2-2,TGTGCCAGCTCACCAACCACCCCGAACACCGGGGAGCTGTTTTTT,CASSPTTPNTGELFF
TRBV29-1,-,-,TRBJ2-3,TGCAGCGTTTCTTTGCACACCGGGGGCCAAGATACGCAGTATTTT,CSVSLHTGGQDTQYF
TRBV27,TRBD2,medium-sized,TRBJ2-3,TGTGCCAGCAGTCCAACCGGGACTAGGGGGGCAGATACGCAGTATTTT,CASSPTGTRGADTQYF
TRBV7-9,-,-,TRBJ1-2,TGTGCCAGCAGCTTATTCCGCGGAAGGGCCACGAACTATGGCTACACCTTC,CASSLFRGRATNYGYTF
TRBV6-6,-,-,TRBJ1-1,TGTGCCAGCAGTTACTCAGGGTATGCAGAGAACACTGAAGCTTTCTTT,CASSYSGYAENTEAFF
TRBV4-1,-,many,TRBJ2-1,TGCGCCAGCAGCCCGGGCCGCTCCTACAATGAGCAGTTCTTC,CASSPGRSYNEQFF